The 24 T cell receptor beta chains in this list originate from one sample, sequenced in a study of blood T cell repertoires in COVID-19. The method was immunoSEQ multiplex PCR; TCRdb's version includes in-frame clones alone and lacks a portion of them. The sample consists of 340,000 or so clones, around 86% of them appearing once. Sample: peripheral blood. Receptors originate from a man aged 50 to 60 with active or convalescent COVID-19.

The gene calls are TRBV7-9 and TRBJ1-2; 8 bases map to TRBD1. The CDR3 spans 14 residues. V gave up 4 bases and J gave up 5 bases; unmatched junction bases: 6. Germline values: CDR1 SEHNR, CDR2 FQNEAQ (reference sequence). DNA for the CDR3: TGTGCCAGCAGCTCCCGGGACAGGTCGTATGGCTACACCTTC. Protein product: CASSSRDRSYGYTF.

The V gene is TRBV28, the J gene TRBJ2-5; 10 bases align to TRBD2. This CDR3 has 16 residues. V lost 4 bases to trimming and J lost 5 bases; unmatched junction nucleotides: 10. Germline-derived CDR1 and CDR2 are MDHEN and SYDVKM. CDR3: CASSSSGGSFLETQYF. Written as DNA, the CDR3 is TGTGCCAGCAGTTCTAGCGGGGGCTCTTTCTTGGAGACCCAGTACTTC. The whole variable domain, filled in from reference TRBV28 and TRBJ2-5, reads DVKVTQSSRYLVKRTGEKVFLECVQDMDHENMFWYRQDPGLGLRLIYFSYDVKMKEKGDIPEGYSVSREKKERFSLILESASTNQTSMYLCASSSSGGSFLETQYFGPGTRLLVL.

The rearrangement links TRBV7-8 to TRBJ1-2; 7 bases fit TRBD1. The CDR3 is made up of 16 amino acids. Unmatched junction bases numbered 13, after V lost 1 base and J lost 8 bases. The germline V gene has CDR1 SGHVS and CDR2 FQNEAQ. The DNA of the CDR3 is TGTGCCAGCAGCTTAGGATTGGTCCGACAGGGTCGGGGCTACACCTTC. This translates into CASSLGLVRQGRGYTF.

This clone was seen once. This chain joins TRBV6-5 and TRBJ1-3; D is perhaps TRBD1 (5 bases). The germline V gene encodes CDR1 MNHEY and CDR2 SVGAGI. The CDR3 length is 14 residues. Trimming pared 6 bases from V and 8 bases from J, leaving 17 bases between. CDR3 region: CASSLGRDGYTIYF. The CDR3 DNA is TGTGCCAGCAGCCTGGGCAGGGATGGGTACACCATATATTTT.

This chain uses TRBV2 with TRBJ2-1, with D perhaps matching TRBD1 (6 bases). The CDR3 is made up of 13 amino acids. V shed 4 bases and J shed 9 bases, with 13 bases lying between them. Germline lookup yields CDR1 SNHLY and CDR2 FYNNEI. CDR3 loop: CASSVRTDGEQFF. Here the CDR3 DNA reads TGTGCCAGCAGTGTACGGACAGATGGTGAGCAGTTCTTC.

About this clone itself: This CDR3 is also generated by other DNA sequences in the sample. The chain employs TRBV10-3 and TRBJ1-2; 9 bases align to TRBD1. CDR3 size: 14 residues. Germline CDR1 ENHRY, CDR2 SYGVKD. The V and J ends lost 5 bases and 4 bases, in that order; junction bases with no gene match: 5. The chain's CDR3 is CAISPGQGPYGYTF. The CDR3 bases are TGTGCCATCAGTCCGGGACAGGGACCCTATGGCTACACCTTC.

As regards this clone: The identical CDR3 is also encoded by other nucleotide sequences in the sample. The chain is built from TRBV18 and TRBJ2-7; 11 bases fit TRBD1. Trimming at V came to 6 bases and at J to 4 bases, leaving 5 bases not matched to a gene. This CDR3 is built from 14 residues. Germline CDR1 reads KGHSH; CDR2 reads LQKENI. CDR3 loop: CASSPGTGGYEQYF. The CDR3 DNA reads TGTGCCAGCTCCCCCGGGACAGGGGGTTACGAGCAGTACTTC.

The chain has TRBV18 and TRBJ2-2; TRBD2 is a possible D gene (6 bases). Trimming stripped 0 bases from V and 4 bases from J, with 12 bases between. The V gene's germline CDR1 is KGHSH and CDR2 LQKENI. The CDR3 extends over 16 amino acids. The CDR3 coding sequence is TGTGCCAGCTCACCACCTACGGGGGAGAGCACCGGGGAGCTGTTTTTT. Amino acids: CASSPPTGESTGELFF.

The chain uses TRBV28 and TRBJ2-1, with TRBD2 as a possible D gene (5 bases). Trimming shortened V by 3 bases and J by 2 bases, and 17 bases separated the two germline ends. The CDR3 runs 17 residues. CDR1 MDHEN and CDR2 SYDVKM come from the germline V gene. This CDR3 reads CASSFGETLVTYNEQFF. The DNA of the CDR3 is TGTGCCAGCAGTTTCGGGGAGACTTTAGTGACCTACAATGAGCAGTTCTTC. Together with reference TRBV28 and TRBJ2-1, the CDR3 gives the full variable domain: DVKVTQSSRYLVKRTGEKVFLECVQDMDHENMFWYRQDPGLGLRLIYFSYDVKMKEKGDIPEGYSVSREKKERFSLILESASTNQTSMYLCASSFGETLVTYNEQFFGPGTRLTVL.

The rearrangement links TRBV9 to TRBJ2-4; 8 bases agree with TRBD2. The CDR3 extends over 14 amino acids. Germline CDR1 is SGDLS and CDR2 is YYNGEE. After removal of 0 bases from V and 7 bases from J, the junction contained 3 bases not matched to a gene. The CDR3 protein is CASSVGGGQNIQYF. DNA for the CDR3: TGTGCCAGCAGCGTAGGCGGGGGGCAGAACATTCAGTACTTC. Full variable domain (rest looked up from reference TRBV9 and TRBJ2-4): DSGVTQTPKHLITATGQRVTLRCSPRSGDLSVYWYQQSLDQGLQFLIQYYNGEERAKGNILERFSAQQFPDLHSELNLSSLELGDSALYFCASSVGGGQNIQYFGAGTRLSVL.

V gene TRBV15 combines with J gene TRBJ2-2, with 9 bases fitting TRBD1. The ends lost 1 base at V and 13 bases at J; junction bases unmatched: 22. This CDR3 comprises 19 residues. The germline V gene encodes CDR1 LNHNV and CDR2 YYDKDF (reference sequence). CDR3 DNA sequence: TGTGCCACCAGCAGAGTGGCTAGTATCGGACAGGGGTTGTCTTGGGTGCTGTTTTTT. Residues: CATSRVASIGQGLSWVLFF.

This rearrangement joins TRBV11-2 to TRBJ2-5, with 11 bases lining up with TRBD2. Germline-derived CDR1 and CDR2 are SGHAT and FQNNGV. The CDR3 is 16 amino acids. V gave up 1 base and J gave up 4 bases; unmatched junction bases: 5. Here the CDR3 reads CASSLVTSGIGETQYF. The CDR3 DNA follows: TGTGCCAGCAGCTTAGTGACTAGCGGGATCGGAGAGACCCAGTACTTC.

The V call is TRBV7-8, the J call TRBJ2-5, with TRBD1 matching 8 bases. J was trimmed by 1 base and V by 5 bases; bases with no gene match: 9. The CDR3 extends over 16 amino acids. Germline CDR1 SGHVS, CDR2 FQNEAQ. In DNA form, the CDR3 reads TGTGCCAGCAGCCCTGCGCGGACAGGGAGCCAAGAGACCCAGTACTTC. Its protein is CASSPARTGSQETQYF.

Comment on this clone: A read error may account for a junction end that differs from germline. V and J are TRBV7-7 and TRBJ2-5, with TRBD2 as a possible D gene (7 bases). Germline V gene data show CDR1 as SSHAT and CDR2 as FNYEAQ (reference sequence). This CDR3 spans 16 amino acids. The CDR3 DNA reads as TGTGCTAGCAGCTCCCATAGGGCGGGGGCCCAAGAGACCCAGTACTTC. It yields the protein CASSSHRAGAQETQYF.

The chain joins TRBV10-2 to TRBJ2-7; D remains ambiguous. CDR1 is WSHSY and CDR2 is SAAADI in the germline V gene. This CDR3 spans 11 amino acids. Trimming cost V 3 bases and J 6 bases, with 6 bases left between them. CDR3: CASSDPGEQYF. In DNA, the CDR3 is TGCGCCAGCAGTGATCCCGGCGAGCAGTACTTC.

This clone has more than one count but fewer than ten. In DNA form, the CDR3 reads TGTGCCACTTTTGGAGGCGAGGGTTCTAACTATGGCTACACCTTC. It specifies CATFGGEGSNYGYTF. The rearrangement links TRBV10-3 to TRBJ1-2; D is ambiguous. This CDR3 has 15 residues. The germline gives CDR1 ENHRY, CDR2 SYGVKD. V lost 10 bases and J lost 0, with 18 bases in between.

V and J are TRBV24-1 and TRBJ1-2, with D unclear. The length of the CDR3 is 14 residues. Germline values: CDR1 KGHDR, CDR2 SFDVKD. V was clipped by 5 bases and J by 2 bases, with 11 bases between them. For the CDR3, the DNA is TGTGCCACCAGTGCCTCCGGGGAGAACTATGGCTACACCTTC. Translation gives CATSASGENYGYTF.

The J gene is TRBJ2-3, the V gene TRBV20-1, with TRBD2 matching 7 bases. V was clipped by 3 bases and J by 1 base; unmatched bases: 7. Germline CDR1 and CDR2: DFQATT and SNEGSKA (reference sequence). The length of the CDR3 is 15 residues. The CDR3 coding sequence is TGCAGTGCTAGTGGGCGGGAGCGCGGCACAGATACGCAGTATTTT. Protein sequence: CSASGRERGTDTQYF.

The chain recombines TRBV5-6 with TRBJ1-2, with 8 bases that match TRBD1. This CDR3 has 14 amino acids. Germline lookup yields CDR1 SGHDT and CDR2 YYEEEE. Trimming took 0 bases from V and 4 from J; bases not matched to a gene: 2. DNA of the CDR3: TGTGCCAGCAGCTTGGCCAGGGGGCTCTATGGCTACACCTTC. Its translation: CASSLARGLYGYTF. Full variable domain (rest looked up from reference TRBV5-6 and TRBJ1-2): DAGVTQSPTHLIKTRGQQVTLRCSPKSGHDTVSWYQQALGQGPQFIFQYYEEEERQRGNFPDRFSGHQFPNYSSELNVNALLLGDSALYLCASSLARGLYGYTFGSGTRLTVV.

The V call is TRBV4-1, the J call TRBJ2-5, with 10 bases that match TRBD2. Germline V lookup: CDR1 MGHRA, CDR2 YSYEKL. The CDR3 extends over 20 amino acids. Trimming at V came to 1 base and at J to 1 base, leaving 15 bases not matched to a gene. The CDR3 reads CASSQADPISSGGTQETQYF. CDR3 in DNA: TGCGCCAGCAGCCAAGCAGATCCCATAAGTAGCGGGGGGACCCAAGAGACCCAGTACTTC.

V and J are TRBV24-1 and TRBJ2-3; 8 bases fit TRBD2. The germline gives CDR1 KGHDR, CDR2 SFDVKD. Unmatched junction bases numbered 6, after V lost 6 bases and J lost 5 bases. The CDR3 is 14 residues long. The CDR3 reads CATSLRSGGDTQYF. As DNA, the CDR3 is TGTGCCACCAGTCTAAGGAGCGGGGGAGATACGCAGTATTTT.

This clone was counted once. The CDR3 loop reads CATHGGGNQPQHF. For the CDR3, the DNA is TGTGCCACCCATGGGGGGGGCAATCAGCCCCAGCATTTT. The V gene is TRBV2, the J gene TRBJ1-5, with D perhaps TRBD1 (5 bases). With 10 bases removed from V and 2 bases from J, the gap between germline ends came to 12 bases. Looked up from germline, CDR1 is SNHLY and CDR2 is FYNNEI. The CDR3 runs to 13 residues.

The sample holds one count of this clone. CDR3 in DNA: TGTGCCAGCACCCTAAACGGGTACGAGCAGTACTTC. Translating gives CASTLNGYEQYF. The chain combines TRBV2 with TRBJ2-7; D unclear. CDR3 size: 12 residues. The germline V gene has CDR1 SNHLY and CDR2 FYNNEI. Between the trimmed V and J ends, which lost 7 bases and 4 bases, there was a span of 11 bases.

J is TRBJ2-1 and V is TRBV10-1; D gene unclear. Germline V CDR1 and CDR2: WNHNN, SYGVQD (reference sequence). The CDR3 length is 13 residues. Trimming shortened V by 2 bases and J by 4 bases, and 6 bases separated the two germline ends. The CDR3, as DNA: TGCGCCAGCAGTGAGACAGTATACAATGAGCAGTTCTTC. It specifies CASSETVYNEQFF.